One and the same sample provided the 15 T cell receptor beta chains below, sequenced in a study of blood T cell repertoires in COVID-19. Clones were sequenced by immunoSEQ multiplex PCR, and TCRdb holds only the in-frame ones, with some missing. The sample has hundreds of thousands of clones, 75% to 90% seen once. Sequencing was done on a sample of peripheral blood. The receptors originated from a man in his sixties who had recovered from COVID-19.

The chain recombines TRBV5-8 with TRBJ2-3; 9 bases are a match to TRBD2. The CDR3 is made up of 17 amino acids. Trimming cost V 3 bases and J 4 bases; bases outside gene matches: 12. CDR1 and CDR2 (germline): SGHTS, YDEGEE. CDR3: CASSYQGASGNPDTQYF. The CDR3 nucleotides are TGTGCCAGCAGCTACCAAGGGGCTAGCGGGAACCCAGATACGCAGTATTTT.

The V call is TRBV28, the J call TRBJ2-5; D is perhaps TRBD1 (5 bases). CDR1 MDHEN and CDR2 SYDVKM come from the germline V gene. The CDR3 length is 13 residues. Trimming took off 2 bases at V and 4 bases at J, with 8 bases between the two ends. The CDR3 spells CASSLKGRETQYF. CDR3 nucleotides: TGTGCCAGCAGTTTAAAGGGGCGAGAGACCCAGTACTTC.

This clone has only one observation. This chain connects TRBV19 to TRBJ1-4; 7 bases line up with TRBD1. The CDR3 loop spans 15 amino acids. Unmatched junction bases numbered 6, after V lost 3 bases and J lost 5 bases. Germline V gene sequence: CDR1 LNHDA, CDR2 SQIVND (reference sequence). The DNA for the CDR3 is TGTGCCAGTAGTATTGGCGGGACAGACAATGAAAAACTGTTTTTT. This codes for CASSIGGTDNEKLFF.

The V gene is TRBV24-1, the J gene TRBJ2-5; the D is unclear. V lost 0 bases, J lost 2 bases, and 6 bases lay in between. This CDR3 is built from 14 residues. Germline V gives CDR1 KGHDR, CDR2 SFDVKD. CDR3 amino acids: CATSDLTQQETQYF. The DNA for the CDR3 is TGTGCCACCAGTGATTTGACACAGCAAGAGACCCAGTACTTC.

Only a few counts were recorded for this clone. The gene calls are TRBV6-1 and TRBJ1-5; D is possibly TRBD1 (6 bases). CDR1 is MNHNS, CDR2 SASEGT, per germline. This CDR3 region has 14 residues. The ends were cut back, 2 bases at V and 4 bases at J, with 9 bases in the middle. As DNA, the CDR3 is TGTGCCAGCAGTGAACAGGGGACGAATCAGCCCCAGCATTTT. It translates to CASSEQGTNQPQHF.

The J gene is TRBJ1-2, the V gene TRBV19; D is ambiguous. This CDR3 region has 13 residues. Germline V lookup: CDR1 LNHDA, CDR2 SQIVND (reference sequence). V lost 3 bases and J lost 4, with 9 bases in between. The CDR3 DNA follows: TGTGCCAGTAGTATGGGCCGGTCCTATGGCTACACCTTC. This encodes CASSMGRSYGYTF.

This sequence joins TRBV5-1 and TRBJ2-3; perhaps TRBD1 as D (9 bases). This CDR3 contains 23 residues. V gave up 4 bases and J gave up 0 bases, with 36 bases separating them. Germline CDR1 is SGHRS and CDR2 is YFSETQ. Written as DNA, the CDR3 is TGCGCCAGCAGCCCGTTACCGGGACAGGGTGTCCTGACGGGAGGGCCTAGCACAGATACGCAGTATTTT. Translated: CASSPLPGQGVLTGGPSTDTQYF.

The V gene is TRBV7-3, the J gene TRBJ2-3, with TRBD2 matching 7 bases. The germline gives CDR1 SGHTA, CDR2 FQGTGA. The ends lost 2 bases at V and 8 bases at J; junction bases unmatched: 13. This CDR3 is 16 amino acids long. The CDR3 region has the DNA TGTGCCAGCAGCTTAGAGGGACTACCCGCACTGGGTACGCAGTATTTT. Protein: CASSLEGLPALGTQYF.

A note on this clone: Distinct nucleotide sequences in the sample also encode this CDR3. The CDR3 DNA sequence: TGTGCCAGCAGTTATAGTCAGGGGAGCTATGGCTACACCTTC. This translates into CASSYSQGSYGYTF. This chain uses TRBV6-5 with TRBJ1-2, with D possibly being TRBD1 (6 bases). V was clipped by 3 bases and J by 4 bases, with 12 bases between them. The CDR3 extends over 14 amino acids. Per the germline V gene, CDR1 is MNHEY and CDR2 is SVGAGI.

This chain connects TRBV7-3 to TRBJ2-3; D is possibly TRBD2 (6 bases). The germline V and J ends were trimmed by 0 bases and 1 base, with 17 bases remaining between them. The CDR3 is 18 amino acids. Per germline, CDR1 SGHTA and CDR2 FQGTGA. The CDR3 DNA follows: TGTGCCAGCAGCTTAACACCGGGAGCCGTTGCGGGCACAGATACGCAGTATTTT. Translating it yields CASSLTPGAVAGTDTQYF.

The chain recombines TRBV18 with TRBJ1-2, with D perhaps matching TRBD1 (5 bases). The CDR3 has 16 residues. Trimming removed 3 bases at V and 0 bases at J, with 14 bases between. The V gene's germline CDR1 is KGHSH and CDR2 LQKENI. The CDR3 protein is CASSPQGQIPNYGYTF. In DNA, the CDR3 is TGTGCCAGCTCACCCCAGGGTCAAATCCCTAACTATGGCTACACCTTC.

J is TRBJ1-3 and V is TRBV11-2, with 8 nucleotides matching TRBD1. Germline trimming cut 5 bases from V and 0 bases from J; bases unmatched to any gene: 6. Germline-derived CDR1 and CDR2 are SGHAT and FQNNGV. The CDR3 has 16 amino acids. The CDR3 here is CASSMGQANSGNTIYF. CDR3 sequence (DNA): TGTGCCAGCAGCATGGGACAGGCAAACTCTGGAAACACCATATATTTT.

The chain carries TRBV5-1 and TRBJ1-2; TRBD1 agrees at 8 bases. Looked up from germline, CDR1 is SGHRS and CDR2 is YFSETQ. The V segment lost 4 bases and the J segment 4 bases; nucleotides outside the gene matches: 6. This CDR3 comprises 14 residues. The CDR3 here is CASSPEGQVYGYTF. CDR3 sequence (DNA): TGCGCCAGCAGCCCGGAGGGACAGGTCTATGGCTACACCTTC. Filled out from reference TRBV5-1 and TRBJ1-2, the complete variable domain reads KAGVTQTPRYLIKTRGQQVTLSCSPISGHRSVSWYQQTPGQGLQFLFEYFSETQRNKGNFPGRFSGRQFSNSRSEMNVSTLELGDSALYLCASSPEGQVYGYTFGSGTRLTVV.

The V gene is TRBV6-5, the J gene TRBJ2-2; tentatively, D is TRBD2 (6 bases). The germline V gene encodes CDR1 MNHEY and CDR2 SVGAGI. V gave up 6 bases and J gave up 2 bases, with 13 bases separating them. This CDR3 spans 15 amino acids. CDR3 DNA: TGTGCCAGCAGACTTACGGGGACTAACACCGGGGAGCTGTTTTTT. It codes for CASRLTGTNTGELFF.

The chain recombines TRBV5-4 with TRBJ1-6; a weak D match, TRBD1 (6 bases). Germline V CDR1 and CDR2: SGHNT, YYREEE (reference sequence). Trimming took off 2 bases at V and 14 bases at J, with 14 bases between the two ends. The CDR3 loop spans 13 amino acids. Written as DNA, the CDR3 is TGTGCCAGCAGCTTTAGAGGGGGTGGTACCCTCCACTTT. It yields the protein CASSFRGGGTLHF.